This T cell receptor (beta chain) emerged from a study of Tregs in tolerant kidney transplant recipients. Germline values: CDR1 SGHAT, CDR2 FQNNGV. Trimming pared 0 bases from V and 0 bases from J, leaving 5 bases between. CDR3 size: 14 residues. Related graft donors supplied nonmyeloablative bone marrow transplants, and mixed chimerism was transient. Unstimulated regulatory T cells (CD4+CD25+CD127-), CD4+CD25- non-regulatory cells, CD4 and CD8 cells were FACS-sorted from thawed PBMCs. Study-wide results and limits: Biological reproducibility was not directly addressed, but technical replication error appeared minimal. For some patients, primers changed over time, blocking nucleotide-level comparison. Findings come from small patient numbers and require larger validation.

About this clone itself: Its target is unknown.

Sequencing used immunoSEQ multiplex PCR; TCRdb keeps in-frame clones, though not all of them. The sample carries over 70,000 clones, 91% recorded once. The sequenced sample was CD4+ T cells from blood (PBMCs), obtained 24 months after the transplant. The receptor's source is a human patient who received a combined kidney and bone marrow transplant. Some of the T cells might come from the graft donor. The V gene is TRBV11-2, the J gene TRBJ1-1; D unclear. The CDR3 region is CASSLERVNTEAFF. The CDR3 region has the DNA TGTGCCAGCAGCTTAGAACGGGTGAACACTGAAGCTTTCTTT.